This T cell receptor beta chain was observed in a study of cytomegalovirus exposure and HLA in healthy donors. Trimming removed 4 bases at V and 2 bases at J, with 9 bases between. The CDR3 runs to 14 residues. The germline CDR1 and CDR2 sequences are KGHSH and LQKENI. The assay was immunoSEQ multiplex PCR, and TCRdb's table has in-frame clones only and misses some. Among 97,000 or so clones listed, about 95% were seen once. The rearrangement links TRBV18 to TRBJ1-3; D is possibly TRBD1 (6 bases). The receptor comes from a woman aged 18-29 years in good health and CMV-seronegative. The specimen was PBMCs. This CDR3 reads CASSLGATGNTIYF. CDR3 DNA: TGTGCCAGCTCACTGGGGGCTACTGGAAACACCATATATTTT.